Following are 2 T cell receptor beta chains from one sample sequenced in a study of shared clonotypes between healthy human individuals. Naive CD8 cells were CD45RO-negative, positively selected for CCR7, excluding terminally differentiated effector memory CD45RA+ cells. Sequencing was performed with immunoSEQ multiplex PCR; in TCRdb, only in-frame clones are kept and a portion is missing. The top ten clones hold more than 1.5% of a sample with about 2.2 million clones, 90% to 95% of them seen once. Sequences were obtained from naive CD8+ T cells from PBMCs. The receptor set was obtained from a man aged 18 to 35 in good health. Some clones in this sample may be carry-over from other donors' samples.

The chain recombines TRBV11-2 with TRBJ2-7; tentatively, D is TRBD1 or TRBD2 (6 bases each). The CDR3 extends over 18 amino acids. Germline lookup yields CDR1 SGHAT and CDR2 FQNNGV. The ends were cut back, 5 bases at V and 0 bases at J, with 23 bases in the middle. The CDR3 DNA follows: TGTGCCAGCAGCCCCCCGGCGGGGACACCCTCTAACTCCTACGAGCAGTACTTC. This sequence encodes CASSPPAGTPSNSYEQYF. The entire variable domain, with the rest obtained from reference TRBV11-2 and TRBJ2-7, is as follows: EAGVAQSPRYKIIEKRQSVAFWCNPISGHATLYWYQQILGQGPKLLIQFQNNGVVDDSQLPKDRFSAERLKGVDSTLKIQPAKLEDSAVYLCASSPPAGTPSNSYEQYFGPGTRLTVT.

This chain links TRBV6-5 with TRBJ2-7, with a possible D match to TRBD2 (6 bases). Trimming took off 5 bases at V and 5 bases at J, with 19 bases between the two ends. The CDR3 has 15 amino acids. The V gene's germline CDR1 is MNHEY and CDR2 SVGAGI. CDR3 sequence (DNA): TGTGCCAGCAGTCCGTCCCTCGGGAGCGCCAACGAGCAGTACTTC. Encoded protein: CASSPSLGSANEQYF.